Following are 5 T cell receptor beta chains from one sample sequenced in a study of blood T cell repertoires in COVID-19 (dated by TCRdb to about 2020). To prepare the library, the immunoSEQ multiplex PCR assay was applied. TCRdb holds this immuneACCESS table with in-frame rearrangements only. Some clones are missing; in checked studies, unresolved V genes explain under half, and the rest has no known cause. The sample table shows approximately 200,000 clones, and roughly nine tenths are seen once. Under 3% of the sample comes from the top ten. The specimen sequenced was peripheral blood. The receptors stem from a woman aged 25 to 39 with active or convalescent COVID-19.

The V gene is TRBV11-2, the J gene TRBJ2-3; D call uncertain. V shed 1 base and J shed 4 bases, with 21 bases lying between them. The CDR3 runs to 18 residues. Germline-derived CDR1 and CDR2 are SGHAT and FQNNGV. CDR3 DNA: TGTGCCAGCAGCTTAGTGATGTTTAGCACCCTCGCCGCAGATACGCAGTATTTT. It codes for CASSLVMFSTLAADTQYF.

The genes are TRBV2 and TRBJ2-2; 13 bases map to TRBD2. The CDR3 runs to 15 residues. The J segment lost 7 bases and the V segment lost 8 bases, leaving 7 bases of the junction unmatched. CDR1 and CDR2 (germline): SNHLY, FYNNEI. CDR3 bases: TGTGCCAGCCGACCGCGGACTAGCGGGAGCGGGGAGCTGTTTTTT. Translation: CASRPRTSGSGELFF. The full variable domain, completed using reference TRBV2 and TRBJ2-2, is EPEVTQTPSHQVTQMGQEVILRCVPISNHLYFYWYRQILGQKVEFLVSFYNNEISEKSEIFDDQFSVERPDGSNFTLKIRSTKLEDSAMYFCASRPRTSGSGELFFGEGSRLTVL.

This clone was observed once. The rearrangement joins TRBV2 to TRBJ2-5, with TRBD1 matching 8 bases. The CDR3 length is 12 residues. The germline V gene has CDR1 SNHLY and CDR2 FYNNEI. V lost 6 bases to trimming and J lost 5 bases; unmatched junction nucleotides: 2. The CDR3 spells CASRRQGETQYF. CDR3 nucleotides: TGTGCCAGCAGACGACAGGGGGAGACCCAGTACTTC.

The chain employs TRBV11-3 and TRBJ1-1, with 8 bases matching TRBD1. Germline CDR1 SGHNT, CDR2 YENEEA. The CDR3 totals 17 residues. V dropped 1 base and J dropped 0; count of bases not matched to a gene: 7. The CDR3 DNA is TGTGCCAGCAGCTTAGGATGGACAGGGAGACTGAACACTGAAGCTTTCTTT. It yields the protein CASSLGWTGRLNTEAFF.

V usage is TRBV27 and J usage is TRBJ2-1; D gene uncertain. The CDR3 runs 15 residues. Trimming pared 4 bases from V and 0 bases from J, leaving 10 bases between. The V gene's germline CDR1 is MNHEY and CDR2 SMNVEV (reference sequence). The CDR3 loop reads CASSSIMSSYNEQFF. CDR3 nucleotide sequence: TGTGCCAGCAGTTCAATCATGAGCTCCTACAATGAGCAGTTCTTC.